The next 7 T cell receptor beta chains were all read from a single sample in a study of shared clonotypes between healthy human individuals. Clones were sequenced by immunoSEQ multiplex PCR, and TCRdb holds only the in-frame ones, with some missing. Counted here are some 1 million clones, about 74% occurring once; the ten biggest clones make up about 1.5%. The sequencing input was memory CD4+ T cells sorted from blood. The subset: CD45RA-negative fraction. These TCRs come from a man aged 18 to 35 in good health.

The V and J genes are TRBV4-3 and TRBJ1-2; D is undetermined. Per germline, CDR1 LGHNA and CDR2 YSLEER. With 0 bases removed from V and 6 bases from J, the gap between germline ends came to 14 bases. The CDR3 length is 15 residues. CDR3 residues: CASSQDDRAVDGYTF. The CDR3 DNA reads TGCGCCAGCAGCCAAGATGATCGGGCAGTTGATGGCTACACCTTC.

The CDR3 sequence is CASRLTGTGNGYTF. CDR3 in DNA: TGTGCCAGCAGGCTGACCGGGACAGGGAATGGCTACACCTTC. The rearrangement joins TRBV27 to TRBJ1-2; 9 nucleotides line up with TRBD1. Looked up from germline, CDR1 is MNHEY and CDR2 is SMNVEV (reference sequence). V lost 6 bases, J lost 6 bases, and 8 bases stayed unmatched. CDR3 length: 14 amino acids.

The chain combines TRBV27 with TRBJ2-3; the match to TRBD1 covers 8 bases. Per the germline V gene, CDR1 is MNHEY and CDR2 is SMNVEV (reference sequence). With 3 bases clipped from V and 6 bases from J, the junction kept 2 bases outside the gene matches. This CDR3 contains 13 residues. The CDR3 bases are TGTGCCAGCAGTTTCAGGGGGCATGATACGCAGTATTTT. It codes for CASSFRGHDTQYF.

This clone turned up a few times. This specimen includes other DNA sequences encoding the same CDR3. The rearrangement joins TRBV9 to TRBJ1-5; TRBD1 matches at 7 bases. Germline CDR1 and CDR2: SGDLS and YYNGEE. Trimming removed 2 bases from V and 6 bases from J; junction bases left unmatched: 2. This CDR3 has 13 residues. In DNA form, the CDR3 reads TGTGCCAGCAGCGTGGAGGGGGCTCAGCCCCAGCATTTT. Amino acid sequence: CASSVEGAQPQHF.

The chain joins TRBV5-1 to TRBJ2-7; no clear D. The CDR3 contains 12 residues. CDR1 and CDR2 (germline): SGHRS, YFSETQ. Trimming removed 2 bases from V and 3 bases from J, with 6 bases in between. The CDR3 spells CASSLGFYEQYF. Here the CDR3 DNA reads TGCGCCAGCAGCTTAGGTTTCTACGAGCAGTACTTC. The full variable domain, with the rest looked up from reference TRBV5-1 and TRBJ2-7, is KAGVTQTPRYLIKTRGQQVTLSCSPISGHRSVSWYQQTPGQGLQFLFEYFSETQRNKGNFPGRFSGRQFSNSRSEMNVSTLELGDSALYLCASSLGFYEQYFGPGTRLTVT.

The CDR3 DNA sequence: TGTGCCTGGAGTCGAGCGGGGTCGTCCGGGGCCAACGTCCTGACTTTC. It specifies CAWSRAGSSGANVLTF. The V call is TRBV30, the J call TRBJ2-6; 7 bases are a match to TRBD2. The CDR3 consists of 16 residues. V shed 2 bases and J 4 bases; nucleotides not matched to a gene: 8. Germline CDR1 GTSNPN, CDR2 SVGIG (reference sequence).

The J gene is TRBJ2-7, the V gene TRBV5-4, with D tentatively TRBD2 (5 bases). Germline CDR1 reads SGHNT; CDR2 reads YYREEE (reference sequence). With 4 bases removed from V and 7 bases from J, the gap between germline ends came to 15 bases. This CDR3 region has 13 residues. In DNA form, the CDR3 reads TGTGCCAGCAGCGCGGGTCTTCGTCGAGAGCAGTACTTC. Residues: CASSAGLRREQYF.